This entry features one TCR beta chain sequence. No antigen is known for it. The data stem from a study of STAT5B mutations in CD4+ large granular lymphocyte leukemia. The study, taken as a whole, reports: Patient CD4-sorted repertoires looked more clonal than healthy CD4+ repertoires, even without putative leukemic clones. Compared with healthy controls (2/35), patient top clones favored TRBV06 (8/27). No patients shared main leukemic clonotypes, though around 27% appeared at low frequency elsewhere.

The CDR3 consists of 12 residues. Germline lookup yields CDR1 SGHTA and CDR2 FQGNSA. Trimming took 1 base from V and 7 from J, leaving 8 bases between them. Assay: immunoSEQ multiplex PCR; the TCRdb copy retains only in-frame clones and omits some. In the table there are about 24,000 clones, around 78% of which are singletons. Sequencing input: CD4+ T cells from blood buffy coats. The clonotype originates from a human donor in good health. The genes are TRBV7-2 and TRBJ2-7; no definite D call. The CDR3 is CASSLVLGEQYF. The CDR3 nucleotides read TGTGCCAGCAGCTTAGTTTTGGGAGAGCAGTACTTC.